This section outlines one TCR beta chain sequence together with its context. Its target is not known. The entry originates in a study of T-cell memory formation after mild COVID-19. V lost 5 bases, J lost 9 bases, and 16 bases lay in between. The germline V gene has CDR1 SEHNR and CDR2 FQNEAQ (reference sequence). The CDR3 has 14 residues. The authors produced TCR alpha and TCR beta cDNA libraries with sample barcodes and UMIs by 5'RACE using constant-segment primers. Via MiXCR, TCRdb re-called the 5' RACE reads, giving one row per CDR3 protein. The table lists fewer than 650,000 distinct CDR3 sequences, roughly 21% of them singletons. Whole-study findings and limits: Pre-infection memory already had some responding clones, implying cross-reactive memory joined.

The chain is built from TRBV7-9 and TRBJ2-2, with D possibly being TRBD1 (5 bases). The receptor comes from an adult woman who had mild COVID-19 (a few samples of this study predate the infection). Cell type and time point are not known. The specimen was PBMCs or a T cell subset sorted from them (not recorded which). The CDR3 DNA is TGTGCCAGCAGCCTCGACTGGGGCGGAAGGGAGCTGTTTTTT. It is translated as CASSLDWGGRELFF.